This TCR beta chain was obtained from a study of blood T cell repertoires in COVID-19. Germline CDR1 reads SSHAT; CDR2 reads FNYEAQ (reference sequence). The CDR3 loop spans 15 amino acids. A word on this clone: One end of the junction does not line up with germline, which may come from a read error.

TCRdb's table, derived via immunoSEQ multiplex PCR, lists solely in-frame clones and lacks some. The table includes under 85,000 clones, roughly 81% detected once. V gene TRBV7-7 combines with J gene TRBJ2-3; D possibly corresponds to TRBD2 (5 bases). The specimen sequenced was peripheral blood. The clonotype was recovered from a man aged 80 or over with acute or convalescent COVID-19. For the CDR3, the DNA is TGTGCTAGCAGCTTACTGACTACTCTTTTAGATACGCAGTATTTT. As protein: CASSLLTTLLDTQYF. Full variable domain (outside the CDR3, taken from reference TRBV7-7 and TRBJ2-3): GAGVSQSPRYKVTKRGQDVTLRCDPISSHATLYWYQQALGQGPEFLTYFNYEAQPDKSGLPSDRFSAERPEGSISTLTIQRTEQRDSAMYRCASSLLTTLLDTQYFGPGTRLTVL.